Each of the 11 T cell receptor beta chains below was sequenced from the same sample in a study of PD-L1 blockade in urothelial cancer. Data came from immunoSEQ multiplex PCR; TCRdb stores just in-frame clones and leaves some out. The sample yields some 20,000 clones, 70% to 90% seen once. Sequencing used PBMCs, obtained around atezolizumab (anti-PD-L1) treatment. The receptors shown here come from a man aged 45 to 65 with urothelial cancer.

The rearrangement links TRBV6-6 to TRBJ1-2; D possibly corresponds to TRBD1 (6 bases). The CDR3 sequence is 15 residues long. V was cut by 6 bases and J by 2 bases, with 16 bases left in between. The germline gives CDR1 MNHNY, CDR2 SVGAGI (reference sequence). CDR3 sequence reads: CASREQGGGNYGYTF. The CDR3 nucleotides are TGTGCCAGCAGAGAACAAGGGGGTGGAAACTATGGCTACACCTTC.

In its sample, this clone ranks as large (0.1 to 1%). In DNA, the CDR3 is TGTGCCAGCAGTACCCAACAGGGCGTGAACACTGAAGCTTTCTTT. Its translation is CASSTQQGVNTEAFF. The rearrangement links TRBV28 to TRBJ1-1; tentative D call: TRBD1 (6 bases). Between the trimmed V and J ends, which lost 5 bases and 0 bases, there was a span of 13 bases. The CDR3 is 15 amino acids. Germline V lookup: CDR1 MDHEN, CDR2 SYDVKM.

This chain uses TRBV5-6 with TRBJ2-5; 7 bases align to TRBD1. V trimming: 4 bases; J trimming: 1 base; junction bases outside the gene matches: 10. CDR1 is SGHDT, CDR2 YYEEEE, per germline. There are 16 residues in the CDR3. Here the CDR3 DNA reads TGTGCCAGCAGCCTCGGACAGGAGATACCCCAAGAGACCCAGTACTTC. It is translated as CASSLGQEIPQETQYF.

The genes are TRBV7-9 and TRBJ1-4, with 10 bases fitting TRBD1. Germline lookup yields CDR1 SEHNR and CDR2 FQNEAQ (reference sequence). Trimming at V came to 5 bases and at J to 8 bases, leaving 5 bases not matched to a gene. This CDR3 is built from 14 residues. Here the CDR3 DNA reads TGTGCCAGCAGCCGGGGACAGGGGTACGAAAAACTGTTTTTT. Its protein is CASSRGQGYEKLFF. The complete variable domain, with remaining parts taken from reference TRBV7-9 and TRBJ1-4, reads DTGVSQNPRHKITKRGQNVTFRCDPISEHNRLYWYRQTLGQGPEFLTYFQNEAQLEKSRLLSDRFSAERPKGSFSTLEIQRTEQGDSAMYLCASSRGQGYEKLFFGSGTQLSVL.

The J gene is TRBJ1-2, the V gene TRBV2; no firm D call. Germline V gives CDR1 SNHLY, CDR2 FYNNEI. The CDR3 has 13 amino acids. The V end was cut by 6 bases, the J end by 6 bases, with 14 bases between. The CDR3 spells CASRPPSLNGYTF. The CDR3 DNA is TGTGCCAGCAGACCCCCGTCACTAAATGGCTACACCTTC.

The CDR3 here is CASSLKTGAGQPQHF. DNA of the CDR3: TGTGCCAGCAGCCTCAAAACAGGGGCGGGTCAGCCCCAGCATTTT. This chain joins TRBV5-8 and TRBJ1-5; 7 bases are a match to TRBD1. This CDR3 is built from 15 residues. V trimming: 4 bases; J trimming: 6 bases; junction bases outside the gene matches: 10. Looked up from germline, CDR1 is SGHTS and CDR2 is YDEGEE.

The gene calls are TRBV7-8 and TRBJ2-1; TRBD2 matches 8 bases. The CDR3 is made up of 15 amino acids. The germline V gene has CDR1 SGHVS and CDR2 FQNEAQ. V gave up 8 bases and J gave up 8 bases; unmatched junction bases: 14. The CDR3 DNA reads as TGTGCCAGCGGCCCCCGGGGGGGCGGGCGCGATGAGCAGTTCTTC. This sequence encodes CASGPRGGGRDEQFF. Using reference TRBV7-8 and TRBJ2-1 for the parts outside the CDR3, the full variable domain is GAGVSQSPRYKVAKRGQDVALRCDPISGHVSLFWYQQALGQGPEFLTYFQNEAQLDKSGLPSDRFFAERPEGSVSTLKIQRTQQEDSAVYLCASGPRGGGRDEQFFGPGTRLTVL.

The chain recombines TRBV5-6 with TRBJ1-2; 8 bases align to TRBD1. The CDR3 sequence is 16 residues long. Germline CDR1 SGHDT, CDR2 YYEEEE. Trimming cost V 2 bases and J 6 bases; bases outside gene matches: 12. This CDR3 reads CASSFPAQTGVDGYTF. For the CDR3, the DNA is TGTGCCAGCAGCTTCCCAGCTCAGACAGGGGTGGATGGCTACACCTTC. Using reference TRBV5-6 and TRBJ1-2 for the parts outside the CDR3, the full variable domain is DAGVTQSPTHLIKTRGQQVTLRCSPKSGHDTVSWYQQALGQGPQFIFQYYEEEERQRGNFPDRFSGHQFPNYSSELNVNALLLGDSALYLCASSFPAQTGVDGYTFGSGTRLTVV.

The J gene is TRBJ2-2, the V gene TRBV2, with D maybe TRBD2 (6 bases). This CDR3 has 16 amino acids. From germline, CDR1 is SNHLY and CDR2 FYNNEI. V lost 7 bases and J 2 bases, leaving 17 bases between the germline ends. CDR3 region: CASTKGTSPNTGELFF. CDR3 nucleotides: TGTGCCAGCACCAAAGGGACTTCTCCTAACACCGGGGAGCTGTTTTTT.

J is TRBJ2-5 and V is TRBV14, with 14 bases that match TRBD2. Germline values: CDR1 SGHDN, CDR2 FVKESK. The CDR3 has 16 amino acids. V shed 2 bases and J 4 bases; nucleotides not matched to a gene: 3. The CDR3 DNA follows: TGTGCCAGCAGCCAACGACTAGCGGGAGGGGGAGAGACCCAGTACTTC. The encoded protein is CASSQRLAGGGETQYF.

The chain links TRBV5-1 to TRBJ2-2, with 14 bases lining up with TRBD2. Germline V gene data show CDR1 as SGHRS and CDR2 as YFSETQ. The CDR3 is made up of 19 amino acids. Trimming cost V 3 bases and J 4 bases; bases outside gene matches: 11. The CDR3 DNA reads TGCGCCAGCAGCTCCGGGACTAGCGGGGGTCCCCGGGGCACCGGGGAGCTGTTTTTT. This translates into CASSSGTSGGPRGTGELFF.